The clone carrying this TCR beta chain appeared a single time. What it recognizes is unknown. Method: immunoSEQ multiplex PCR; TCRdb's copy keeps in-frame clones and lacks some. The sample yields roughly 93,000 clones, 80% to 90% seen once. This CDR3 spans 16 amino acids. Germline V gene sequence: CDR1 MNHEY, CDR2 SVGEGT. V trimming: 5 bases; J trimming: 5 bases; junction bases outside the gene matches: 10. The entry originates in a study of T cell responses to AZD1222 COVID-19 vaccine. Overall study results and limits: Spike regions recognized by vaccine-associated CD4 TCRs spanned the protein, led by 160-218 and 743-854. Clonal diversity was possibly underestimated; the donors were predominantly white British and more often female. The number of AZD1222 recipients seropositive at baseline was only five or six. There were repertoire samples only from the period after the peak T cell response.

The sample here was peripheral blood, taken on day 0 of AZD1222 vaccination. The chain joins TRBV6-2 or TRBV6-3 to TRBJ2-2; 8 bases align to TRBD2. The receptor was derived from an adult in good health. The DNA for the CDR3 is TGTGCCAGCAGTCCCCGGGCGGGAGGCCGAACCGGGGAGCTGTTTTTT. This codes for CASSPRAGGRTGELFF.